Following are 31 T cell receptor beta chains from one sample sequenced in a study of blood T cell repertoires in COVID-19. Clones were read by immunoSEQ multiplex PCR, and TCRdb kept only the in-frame ones, dropping some. This sample has around 150,000 clones, with 65% to 90% found just once. The specimen sequenced was peripheral blood. The origin of the receptors is a man aged 65-85 years with acute or convalescent COVID-19.

The genes are TRBV5-1 and TRBJ2-7, with D possibly matching TRBD1 (5 bases). V was clipped by 3 bases and J by 4 bases, with 11 bases between them. The CDR3 has 13 residues. CDR1 SGHRS and CDR2 YFSETQ come from the germline V gene. CDR3 DNA: TGCGCCAGCAGCTGGCAGCAGGGTTACGAGCAGTACTTC. Amino acid sequence: CASSWQQGYEQYF.

The V gene is TRBV4-1, the J gene TRBJ1-5; D is perhaps TRBD1 (6 bases). Trimming removed 4 bases from V and 2 bases from J, with 18 bases in between. Germline lookup yields CDR1 MGHRA and CDR2 YSYEKL. This CDR3 is 17 amino acids long. The CDR3 DNA reads TGCGCCAGCAGCCTCCGGGACACCGCCGGGGGCAATCAGCCCCAGCATTTT. Translation: CASSLRDTAGGNQPQHF.

The gene calls are TRBV7-3 and TRBJ2-1, with TRBD2 identical over 11 bases. J was trimmed by 2 bases and V by 4 bases; bases with no gene match: 1. The CDR3 is 15 residues long. Germline V gives CDR1 SGHTA, CDR2 FQGTGA. The DNA of the CDR3 is TGTGCCAGCAGCTCGACTAGCGGGACCTACAATGAGCAGTTCTTC. It yields the protein CASSSTSGTYNEQFF. Looking up the rest from reference TRBV7-3 and TRBJ2-1 gives the full variable domain: GAGVSQTPSNKVTEKGKYVELRCDPISGHTALYWYRQSLGQGPEFLIYFQGTGAADDSGLPNDRFFAVRPEGSVSTLKIQRTERGDSAVYLCASSSTSGTYNEQFFGPGTRLTVL.

J is TRBJ2-7 and V is TRBV7-2; D gene unclear. Looked up from germline, CDR1 is SGHTA and CDR2 is FQGNSA. The CDR3 runs to 13 residues. V dropped 2 bases and J dropped 2 bases, with 7 bases sitting between them. The CDR3 DNA reads TGTGCCAGCAGCTTAACGAGTACCTACGAGCAGTACTTC. Its translation is CASSLTSTYEQYF.

CDR3 bases: TGTGCCAGCAGCCCCCCTAGCGGGCACTCCTACAATGAGCAGTTCTTC. This encodes CASSPPSGHSYNEQFF. The genes are TRBV7-9 and TRBJ2-1; TRBD2 matches 8 bases. Germline V gives CDR1 SEHNR, CDR2 FQNEAQ (reference sequence). CDR3 length: 16 amino acids. V was clipped by 5 bases and J by 0 bases; unmatched bases: 6.

The count of this clone is one. J is TRBJ2-5 and V is TRBV6-5; tentatively, D is TRBD1 (5 bases). The CDR3 is made up of 13 amino acids. Trimming removed 6 bases at V and 2 bases at J, with 10 bases between. Looked up from germline, CDR1 is MNHEY and CDR2 is SVGAGI. The CDR3 bases are TGTGCCAGCAGATTGGGGCGGCAAGAGACCCAGTACTTC. This gives the protein CASRLGRQETQYF.

The genes are TRBV5-8 and TRBJ2-7; TRBD1 aligns across 8 bases. The CDR3 is made up of 14 amino acids. J was trimmed by 7 bases and V by 3 bases; bases with no gene match: 9. Germline values: CDR1 SGHTS, CDR2 YDEGEE. The CDR3 bases are TGTGCCAGCAGCTGGGGGACAGGCAGAGGGGAGCAGTACTTC. Translating gives CASSWGTGRGEQYF.

This sequence joins TRBV6-1 and TRBJ2-7, with TRBD2 matching 10 bases. After removal of 2 bases from V and 4 bases from J, the junction contained 23 bases not matched to a gene. CDR3 length equals 21 residues. Germline loops: CDR1 MNHNS, CDR2 SASEGT. CDR3 region: CASSEFGQGWTSGSRAYEQYF. As DNA, the CDR3 is TGTGCCAGCAGTGAATTCGGACAGGGATGGACTAGCGGTTCCAGGGCATACGAGCAGTACTTC.

The chain uses TRBV5-4 and TRBJ1-5; D possibly corresponds to TRBD1 (5 bases). This CDR3 is built from 14 residues. Germline CDR1 is SGHNT and CDR2 is YYREEE (reference sequence). The V end lost 0 bases, the J end lost 4 bases, and 8 bases lay between the germline ends. Here the CDR3 reads CASSLAQVNQPQHF. For the CDR3, the DNA is TGTGCCAGCAGCTTGGCACAGGTAAATCAGCCCCAGCATTTT.

This clone was seen more than once but under ten times. The rearrangement uses TRBV6-5 and TRBJ1-6; D is perhaps TRBD1 (5 bases). The CDR3 contains 15 residues. V lost 5 bases, J lost 0 bases, and 8 bases lay in between. Germline values: CDR1 MNHEY, CDR2 SVGAGI. The CDR3 sequence: CASSRQSSYNSPLHF. DNA for the CDR3: TGTGCCAGCAGTCGACAGAGCTCCTATAATTCACCCCTCCACTTT.

This chain uses TRBV4-2 with TRBJ2-2; 9 nucleotides match TRBD2. The CDR3 length is 18 residues. The V and J ends lost 0 bases and 2 bases, in that order; junction bases with no gene match: 7. Per the germline V gene, CDR1 is LGHNA and CDR2 is YNFKEQ. CDR3 DNA sequence: TGTGCCAGCAGCCAAGAACTCTCTAGCGGGATTAACACCGGGGAGCTGTTTTTT. Translation gives CASSQELSSGINTGELFF.

The V gene is TRBV19, the J gene TRBJ2-7; D is unresolved. The CDR3 is 16 amino acids. Germline values: CDR1 LNHDA, CDR2 SQIVND (reference sequence). V shed 4 bases and J shed 1 base, with 17 bases lying between them. CDR3 nucleotides: TGTGCCAGTAGTACTGCGGCAGAAATAGCTTCCTACGAGCAGTACTTC. As protein: CASSTAAEIASYEQYF.

V is TRBV6-5 and J is TRBJ1-1; no reliable D call. This CDR3 is 14 amino acids long. With 0 bases removed from V and 0 bases from J, the gap between germline ends came to 5 bases. CDR1 and CDR2 from the germline V gene are MNHEY and SVGAGI. CDR3 loop: CASSYSQVNTEAFF. CDR3 nucleotides: TGTGCCAGCAGTTACTCCCAGGTGAACACTGAAGCTTTCTTT.

The chain is built from TRBV15 and TRBJ2-4; possible D gene TRBD2, 6 bases. The CDR3 is made up of 16 amino acids. V was clipped by 5 bases and J by 0 bases, with 14 bases between them. Germline V lookup: CDR1 LNHNV, CDR2 YYDKDF (reference sequence). CDR3 bases: TGTGCCACCAGCTCCCCGGGACTCTCAGCCAAAAACATTCAGTACTTC. It yields the protein CATSSPGLSAKNIQYF.

This clone was recorded only once. The chain couples TRBV30 to TRBJ1-4; the match to TRBD1 covers 10 bases. CDR3 length equals 14 residues. After removal of 3 bases from V and 8 bases from J, the junction contained 6 bases not matched to a gene. The germline CDR1 and CDR2 sequences are GTSNPN and SVGIG (reference sequence). The chain's CDR3 is CAWRSGTGDEKLFF. CDR3 bases: TGTGCCTGGAGGTCGGGGACAGGGGACGAAAAACTGTTTTTT.

The genes are TRBV28 and TRBJ2-4; 9 positions agree with TRBD2. J gave up 1 base and V 5 bases, and 15 bases lay outside the gene matches. CDR1 and CDR2 (germline): MDHEN, SYDVKM. The length of the CDR3 is 19 residues. This chain's CDR3 is CASSDRSGSRGTAKNIQYF. For the CDR3, the DNA is TGTGCCAGCAGTGATCGTAGCGGGAGCCGCGGGACGGCCAAAAACATTCAGTACTTC.

The chain has TRBV5-1 and TRBJ1-6; 7 bases map to TRBD1. The CDR3 sequence is 15 residues long. Trimming removed 4 bases from V and 10 bases from J; junction bases left unmatched: 11. Germline V gene data show CDR1 as SGHRS and CDR2 as YFSETQ. The CDR3 here is CASSHRGDRDSPLHF. CDR3 coding DNA: TGCGCCAGCAGCCACCGTGGGGACAGAGACTCACCCCTCCACTTT.

The chain employs TRBV28 and TRBJ2-7; 7 bases agree with TRBD2. Germline trimming cut 7 bases from V and 0 bases from J; bases unmatched to any gene: 6. The germline V gene encodes CDR1 MDHEN and CDR2 SYDVKM. This CDR3 is built from 14 residues. CDR3 sequence: CASIPSGYSYEQYF. CDR3 in DNA: TGTGCCAGCATTCCTAGCGGTTACTCCTACGAGCAGTACTTC. Drawing the rest from reference TRBV28 and TRBJ2-7, the complete variable domain is DVKVTQSSRYLVKRTGEKVFLECVQDMDHENMFWYRQDPGLGLRLIYFSYDVKMKEKGDIPEGYSVSREKKERFSLILESASTNQTSMYLCASIPSGYSYEQYFGPGTRLTVT.

V is TRBV7-3 and J is TRBJ2-3; 9 bases are shared with TRBD2. Germline V gene sequence: CDR1 SGHTA, CDR2 FQGTGA. Losses at the gene ends were 5 bases for V and 5 bases for J; bases not matched to a gene: 20. The CDR3 spans 19 residues. CDR3 DNA: TGTGCCAGCAGCCAAAGGTGGGCTAGCGGGATACTATGGGTAGATACGCAGTATTTT. This codes for CASSQRWASGILWVDTQYF.

The chain recombines TRBV7-2 with TRBJ2-5; 9 bases match TRBD1. The CDR3 spans 15 residues. Germline V gene sequence: CDR1 SGHTA, CDR2 FQGNSA. Unmatched junction bases numbered 10, after V lost 7 bases and J lost 4 bases. The CDR3 here is CASTLNMGQGETQYF. In nucleotides, the CDR3 is TGTGCCAGCACGCTAAACATGGGACAGGGAGAGACCCAGTACTTC.

This clone was counted a single time. V is TRBV7-2 and J is TRBJ2-7; 10 bases agree with TRBD2. Trimming removed 5 bases from V and 1 base from J; junction bases left unmatched: 2. This CDR3 spans 14 amino acids. Germline CDR1 and CDR2: SGHTA and FQGNSA. CDR3 bases: TGTGCCAGCAGCCTACTAGCGGGATCCTACGAGCAGTACTTC. Its translation: CASSLLAGSYEQYF.

This clone showed up just a few times. The chain recombines TRBV9 with TRBJ2-1; TRBD2 matches 8 bases. The CDR3 totals 17 residues. J gave up 6 bases and V 1 base, and 12 bases lay outside the gene matches. The germline CDR1 and CDR2 sequences are SGDLS and YYNGEE. CDR3 DNA sequence: TGTGCCAGCAGCGTACGGCCGGCGGGAGGCCGGGGCAATGAGCAGTTCTTC. Its translation: CASSVRPAGGRGNEQFF.

The genes are TRBV3-1 (or the pseudogene TRBV3-2) and TRBJ1-3; tentatively, D is TRBD1 (6 bases). Germline V CDR1 and CDR2: LGHDT, YNNKEL (reference sequence). Trimming left V 1 base short and J 0 bases short, with 10 bases between. This CDR3 comprises 16 residues. This chain's CDR3 is CASSQAGQISGNTIYF. The CDR3, as DNA: TGTGCCAGCAGCCAAGCGGGACAAATCTCTGGAAACACCATATATTTT.

The chain couples TRBV24-1 to TRBJ1-1; TRBD1 is a possible D gene (5 bases). V shed 1 base and J shed 6 bases, with 8 bases lying between them. Germline V CDR1 and CDR2: KGHDR, SFDVKD. The CDR3 totals 13 residues. CDR3 residues: CATSDFGDSEAFF. The CDR3 bases are TGTGCCACCAGTGATTTTGGGGACTCTGAAGCTTTCTTT.

This chain joins TRBV28 and TRBJ2-5, with TRBD2 matching over 10 bases. Trimming at V came to 2 bases and at J to 7 bases, leaving 7 bases not matched to a gene. From germline, CDR1 is MDHEN and CDR2 SYDVKM. The CDR3 loop spans 15 amino acids. The CDR3 DNA sequence: TGTGCCAGCAGTTTAGCTAGCGGGAGATTATGGACCCAGTACTTC. It encodes CASSLASGRLWTQYF.

V gene TRBV28 combines with J gene TRBJ1-5; possibly TRBD1 for D (6 bases). Per germline, CDR1 MDHEN and CDR2 SYDVKM. V was shortened by 7 bases and J by 3 bases, with 22 bases between the two germline ends. The CDR3 contains 17 residues. CDR3: CASNLAGGARTNQPQHF. In nucleotides, the CDR3 is TGTGCCAGCAATCTAGCCGGGGGGGCGAGGACCAATCAGCCCCAGCATTTT.

The chain recombines TRBV9 with TRBJ1-2, with TRBD1 identical over 8 bases. This CDR3 has 15 residues. Germline CDR1 and CDR2: SGDLS and YYNGEE. Trimming removed 0 bases from V and 8 bases from J; junction bases left unmatched: 9. The CDR3: CASSVDSGGAVGYTF. Written as DNA, the CDR3 is TGTGCCAGCAGCGTAGATTCAGGGGGCGCGGTAGGCTACACCTTC.

The chain is built from TRBV6-6 and TRBJ1-2, with 10 bases fitting TRBD1. Germline V CDR1 and CDR2: MNHNY, SVGAGI (reference sequence). Germline trimming cut 2 bases from V and 7 bases from J; bases unmatched to any gene: 1. This CDR3 contains 13 residues. The CDR3 coding sequence is TGTGCCAGCAGTTACGGGACAGGGGCTGGCTACACCTTC. Its protein product is CASSYGTGAGYTF.

The chain joins TRBV5-4 to TRBJ2-1, with 10 positions matching TRBD2. Germline V gives CDR1 SGHNT, CDR2 YYREEE (reference sequence). This CDR3 comprises 16 residues. Losses at the gene ends were 4 bases for V and 7 bases for J; bases not matched to a gene: 11. The CDR3 coding sequence is TGTGCCAGCAGCCCCTCGTCTAGCGGGAGTAGGAATGAGCAGTTCTTC. As protein: CASSPSSSGSRNEQFF.

V and J are TRBV19 and TRBJ2-3, with 10 bases aligning to TRBD2. J was trimmed by 6 bases and V by 0 bases; bases with no gene match: 6. This CDR3 spans 16 amino acids. Germline CDR1 reads LNHDA; CDR2 reads SQIVND (reference sequence). CDR3 DNA sequence: TGTGCCAGTAGTATAGATCGGCTAGCGGGAGCCGATACGCAGTATTTT. Translating gives CASSIDRLAGADTQYF.

The V and J genes are TRBV28 and TRBJ1-2; D remains ambiguous. V gave up 3 bases and J gave up 5 bases, with 13 bases separating them. The CDR3 covers 14 residues. The germline V gene has CDR1 MDHEN and CDR2 SYDVKM. The CDR3 DNA is TGTGCCAGCAGTTTGGGGAACGGGGAATATGGCTACACCTTC. Translating gives CASSLGNGEYGYTF.